This TCR beta chain came from a study of blood T cells in healthy people across ages. Ranging in age from about 6 to 90, the donors were healthy Caucasian individuals from Russia. Turning to this clonotype: As yet, its antigen is unknown.

Study-level points and caveats: CMV status of donors was unknown, possibly confounding expanded clonotype changes.

A second PCR of 7 to 11 cycles used a sample-barcoded 5' primer and a J-beta primer mix. MiXCR, run by TCRdb on the 5' RACE reads, gives a single entry per CDR3 protein. Here the sample spans some 1,500,000 distinct CDR3 sequences, approximately 42% being singletons. Sequencing was done on a sample of blood. This receptor was obtained from a woman younger than 30 in good health.

The CDR3 sequence is CASSYYGRNSPLHF. The CDR3 DNA sequence: TGTGCCAGCAGTTACTACGGCCGGAATTCACCCCTCCACTTT. J is TRBJ1-6 and V is TRBV6-5; D is undetermined. This CDR3 has 14 residues. Trimming took off 1 base at V and 7 bases at J, with 8 bases between the two ends. Germline V gives CDR1 MNHEY, CDR2 SVGAGI.